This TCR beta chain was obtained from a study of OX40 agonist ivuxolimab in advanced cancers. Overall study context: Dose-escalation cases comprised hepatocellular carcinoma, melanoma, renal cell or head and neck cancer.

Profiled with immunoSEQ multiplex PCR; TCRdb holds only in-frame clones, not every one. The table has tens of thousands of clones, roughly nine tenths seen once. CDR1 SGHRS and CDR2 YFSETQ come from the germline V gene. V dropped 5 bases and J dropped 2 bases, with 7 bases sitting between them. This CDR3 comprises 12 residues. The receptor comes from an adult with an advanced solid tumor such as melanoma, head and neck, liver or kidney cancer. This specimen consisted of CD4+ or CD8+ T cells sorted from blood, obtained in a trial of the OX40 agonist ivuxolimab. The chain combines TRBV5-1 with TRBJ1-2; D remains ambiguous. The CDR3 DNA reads TGCGCCAGCAGGGCGGGGAACTATGGCTACACCTTC. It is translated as CASRAGNYGYTF. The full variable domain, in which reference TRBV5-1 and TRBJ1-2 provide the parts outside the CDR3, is KAGVTQTPRYLIKTRGQQVTLSCSPISGHRSVSWYQQTPGQGLQFLFEYFSETQRNKGNFPGRFSGRQFSNSRSEMNVSTLELGDSALYLCASRAGNYGYTFGSGTRLTVV.